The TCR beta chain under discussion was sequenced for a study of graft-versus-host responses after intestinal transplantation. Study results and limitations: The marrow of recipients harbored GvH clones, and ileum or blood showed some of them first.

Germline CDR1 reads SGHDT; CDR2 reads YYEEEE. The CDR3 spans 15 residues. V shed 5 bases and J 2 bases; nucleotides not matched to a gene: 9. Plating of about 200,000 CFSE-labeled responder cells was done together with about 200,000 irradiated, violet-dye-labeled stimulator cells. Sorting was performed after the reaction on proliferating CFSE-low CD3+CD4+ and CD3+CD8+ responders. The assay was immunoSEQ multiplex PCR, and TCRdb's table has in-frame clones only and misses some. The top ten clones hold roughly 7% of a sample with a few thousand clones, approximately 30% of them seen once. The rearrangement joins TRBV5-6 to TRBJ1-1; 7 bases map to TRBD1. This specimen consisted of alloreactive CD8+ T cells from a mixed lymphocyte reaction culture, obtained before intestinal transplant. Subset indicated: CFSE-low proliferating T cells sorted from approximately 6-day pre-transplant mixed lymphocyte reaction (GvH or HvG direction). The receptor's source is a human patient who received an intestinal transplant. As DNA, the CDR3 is TGTGCCAGCAGGTCGGAGGGGACAGAAAACACTGAAGCTTTCTTT. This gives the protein CASRSEGTENTEAFF. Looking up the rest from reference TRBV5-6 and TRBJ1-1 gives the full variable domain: DAGVTQSPTHLIKTRGQQVTLRCSPKSGHDTVSWYQQALGQGPQFIFQYYEEEERQRGNFPDRFSGHQFPNYSSELNVNALLLGDSALYLCASRSEGTENTEAFFGQGTRLTVV.